This T cell receptor (beta chain) emerged from a study of T cell repertoires in aging, cancer and after chemotherapy. A mixed TRB-A/B primer pool amplified rearranged TRB by multiplex touch-down PCR. TCRdb redid the calling of the multiplex PCR reads with MiXCR, one entry per CDR3 protein. The sample holds about 11,000 distinct CDR3 sequences, about 45% seen once. This clonotype was picked up a small number of times. Peripheral blood genomic DNA, not sorted cells or RNA, was the template. Looked up from germline, CDR1 is SGHTA and CDR2 is FQGTGA. Trimming pared 4 bases from V and 0 bases from J, leaving 19 bases between. This CDR3 has 18 residues.

The TCR was taken from a human donor in good health. The sequencing input was blood. This chain connects TRBV7-3 to TRBJ2-1, with D hard to call. CDR3 protein: CASSSTQTSGSSYNEQFF. The CDR3 DNA reads TGTGCCAGCAGCTCCACCCAAACCTCCGGAAGCTCCTACAATGAGCAGTTCTTC.